A single sample gave rise to the 21 T cell receptor beta chains below, sequenced in a study of OX40 agonist ivuxolimab in advanced cancers. Some clones are missing from TCRdb's copy, which holds only in-frame ones; the method was immunoSEQ multiplex PCR. The sample records about 91,000 clones, approximately 81% being singletons. The starting material was CD4+ or CD8+ T cells sorted from blood, obtained in a trial of the OX40 agonist ivuxolimab. Every receptor here comes from an adult with an advanced solid tumor such as melanoma, head and neck, liver or kidney cancer.

The chain couples TRBV5-5 to TRBJ1-2; D possibly corresponds to TRBD1 (6 bases). Trimming stripped 4 bases from V and 0 bases from J, with 13 bases between. Germline V gene data show CDR1 as SGHKS and CDR2 as YYEKEE (reference sequence). This CDR3 is built from 15 residues. For the CDR3, the DNA is TGTGCCAGCAGCCGACAGGTTTTAGCTAACTATGGCTACACCTTC. Its protein product is CASSRQVLANYGYTF.

The J gene is TRBJ2-1, the V gene TRBV7-2, with 8 bases fitting TRBD1. The V and J ends lost 5 bases and 9 bases, in that order; junction bases with no gene match: 6. Germline V lookup: CDR1 SGHTA, CDR2 FQGNSA. This CDR3 is 13 amino acids long. This chain's CDR3 is CASSTGQVGEQFF. CDR3 coding DNA: TGTGCCAGCAGCACGGGACAGGTTGGTGAGCAGTTCTTC.

The rearrangement joins TRBV7-8 to TRBJ1-1; D is ambiguous. CDR3 length equals 14 residues. Germline V gene lookup returns CDR1 SGHVS and CDR2 FQNEAQ. The V end lost 7 bases, the J end lost 4 bases, and 16 bases lay between the germline ends. The CDR3 loop is CASTVRRSSTEAFF. In DNA form, the CDR3 reads TGTGCCAGCACCGTCCGGAGGAGTTCCACTGAAGCTTTCTTT.

V is TRBV14 and J is TRBJ2-1, with 9 bases that match TRBD2. The CDR3 length is 13 residues. Germline-derived CDR1 and CDR2 are SGHDN and FVKESK. The J segment lost 14 bases and the V segment lost 4 bases, leaving 9 bases of the junction unmatched. The CDR3 DNA follows: TGTGCCAGCAGCCGTAACGGCGGGGGGGCCAAGTTCTTC. Its translation is CASSRNGGGAKFF.

The chain combines TRBV2 with TRBJ1-1, with D possibly TRBD1 on 6 matching bases. Trimming left V 1 base short and J 3 bases short, with 12 bases between. Germline CDR1 SNHLY, CDR2 FYNNEI. The CDR3 extends over 15 amino acids. CDR3 DNA sequence: TGTGCCAGCAGTGAAGATAGGGGGGGGGACACTGAAGCTTTCTTT. Amino acids: CASSEDRGGDTEAFF.

The chain is built from TRBV28 and TRBJ2-3; D ambiguous. Germline lookup yields CDR1 MDHEN and CDR2 SYDVKM. The CDR3 spans 11 residues. Trimming stripped 8 bases from V and 0 bases from J, with 3 bases between. The CDR3: CASESTDTQYF. The CDR3 nucleotides read TGTGCCAGCGAGAGCACAGATACGCAGTATTTT.

This chain uses TRBV7-3 with TRBJ2-3, with D maybe TRBD1 (6 bases). The CDR3 is made up of 15 amino acids. In germline, CDR1 is SGHTA, CDR2 FQGTGA. Trimming cost V 1 base and J 1 base, with 9 bases left between them. The DNA of the CDR3 is TGTGCCAGCAGCTTAAGGGGGCGCGGCACAGATACGCAGTATTTT. This gives the protein CASSLRGRGTDTQYF.

The rearrangement links TRBV30 to TRBJ1-4; 9 bases map to TRBD1. The CDR3 has 15 amino acids. The germline V gene encodes CDR1 GTSNPN and CDR2 SVGIG (reference sequence). Trimming at V came to 2 bases and at J to 4 bases, leaving 5 bases not matched to a gene. The CDR3, as DNA: TGTGCCTGGAGTAAGGGACAGGGAGATAATGAAAAACTGTTTTTT. Its translation: CAWSKGQGDNEKLFF.

The V gene is TRBV5-1, the J gene TRBJ2-5; the D gene could be TRBD1 or TRBD2 (6 bases each). V lost 1 base, J lost 0 bases, and 10 bases lay in between. Germline loops: CDR1 SGHRS, CDR2 YFSETQ. This CDR3 contains 15 residues. Here the CDR3 DNA reads TGCGCCAGCAGCTTGTCGGGGGCGAACCAAGAGACCCAGTACTTC. It encodes CASSLSGANQETQYF.

This clone has only one observation. The J gene is TRBJ1-5, the V gene TRBV10-3; 8 nucleotides agree with TRBD1. From germline, CDR1 is ENHRY and CDR2 SYGVKD. Trimming removed 2 bases from V and 4 bases from J; junction bases left unmatched: 1. The CDR3 spans 14 residues. CDR3 DNA sequence: TGTGCCATCAGTGAGGACAGGGGAAATCAGCCCCAGCATTTT. Protein: CAISEDRGNQPQHF.

The chain joins TRBV7-2 to TRBJ2-7, with D possibly matching TRBD1 (7 bases). The V and J ends lost 1 base and 4 bases respectively, with 17 bases between them. Germline assignment: CDR1 SGHTA and CDR2 FQGNSA. The CDR3 contains 16 residues. The CDR3: CASSLGSQGGRYEQYF. CDR3 sequence (DNA): TGTGCCAGCAGCTTAGGAAGCCAGGGGGGAAGATACGAGCAGTACTTC.

The CDR3 DNA reads TGTGCCAGCTCATCCAGGGATAGGGACGAGCAGTACGTC. As protein: CASSSRDRDEQYV. The genes are TRBV18 and TRBJ2-7, with D possibly matching TRBD1 (5 bases). Germline values: CDR1 KGHSH, CDR2 LQKENI. CDR3 length equals 13 residues. Trimming cost V 5 bases and J 5 bases, with 13 bases left between them.

The gene calls are TRBV29-1 and TRBJ2-7, with 7 bases lining up with TRBD1. This CDR3 is 13 amino acids long. CDR1 is SQVTM and CDR2 is ANQGSEA in the germline V gene. V shed 5 bases and J 7 bases; nucleotides not matched to a gene: 11. Written as DNA, the CDR3 is TGCAGCGTTCGTAAAGGGGGCTCGGGGGAGCAGTACTTC. Encoded protein: CSVRKGGSGEQYF.

The sample holds a few counts of this clone. The chain combines TRBV10-1 with TRBJ2-7; D remains ambiguous. The CDR3 totals 11 residues. The V end lost 8 bases, the J end lost 2 bases, and 7 bases lay between the germline ends. Germline CDR1 WNHNN, CDR2 SYGVQD (reference sequence). CDR3 loop: CASGTAYEQYF. As DNA, the CDR3 is TGCGCCAGCGGTACAGCCTACGAGCAGTACTTC.

The CDR3 bases are TGTGCCAGCAAACGTGGAGGTTTGGAGACCCAGTACTTC. Translation: CASKRGGLETQYF. This chain joins TRBV11-1 and TRBJ2-5, with a weak D call TRBD2 (5 bases). The germline CDR1 and CDR2 sequences are SGHAT and FQDESV (reference sequence). V lost 7 bases to trimming and J lost 5 bases, with 14 bases between them. This CDR3 spans 13 amino acids.

Here the CDR3 reads CASSLVWRGGSGELFF. For the CDR3, the DNA is TGTGCCAGCAGCTTGGTTTGGCGGGGGGGCTCCGGGGAGCTGTTTTTT. This chain links TRBV7-8 with TRBJ2-2, with 9 nucleotides matching TRBD2. The CDR3 sequence is 16 residues long. Germline lookup yields CDR1 SGHVS and CDR2 FQNEAQ. V shed 3 bases, J shed 6 bases, and the junction held 8 bases outside the gene matches.

The V call is TRBV9, the J call TRBJ1-5, with TRBD1 matching over 7 bases. CDR1 is SGDLS and CDR2 is YYNGEE in the germline V gene. The CDR3 consists of 16 residues. After removal of 4 bases from V and 5 bases from J, the junction contained 12 bases not matched to a gene. This CDR3 is CASSLKDRVRDQPQHF. CDR3 sequence (DNA): TGTGCCAGCAGCTTAAAAGACAGGGTCCGGGATCAGCCCCAGCATTTT.

The gene calls are TRBV7-3 and TRBJ2-1; D might be TRBD2 (7 bases). The CDR3 runs 16 residues. V lost 5 bases to trimming and J lost 7 bases, with 21 bases between them. Germline CDR1 and CDR2: SGHTA and FQGTGA. The CDR3 nucleotides read TGTGCCAGCAGCCCCCTTATGGCGGGGGCCGGTAATGAGCAGTTCTTC. It yields the protein CASSPLMAGAGNEQFF.

J is TRBJ2-2 and V is TRBV5-4, with 13 bases matching TRBD2. Germline trimming cut 3 bases from V and 0 bases from J; bases unmatched to any gene: 8. The CDR3 is 19 residues long. Germline V gives CDR1 SGHNT, CDR2 YYREEE (reference sequence). As DNA, the CDR3 is TGTGCCAGCAGCTCCCGCCTGGGGACTAGCGGGGCGAACACCGGGGAGCTGTTTTTT. This sequence encodes CASSSRLGTSGANTGELFF.

The chain has TRBV5-4 and TRBJ2-1; 11 positions match TRBD2. The CDR3 is 15 residues long. V was clipped by 4 bases and J by 1 base; unmatched bases: 1. Germline lookup yields CDR1 SGHNT and CDR2 YYREEE (reference sequence). In nucleotides, the CDR3 is TGTGCCAGCAGCAGGACTAGCGGGTCCTACAATGAGCAGTTCTTC. Translating it yields CASSRTSGSYNEQFF.

The chain joins TRBV2 to TRBJ1-3; D might be TRBD1 (6 bases). The V end was cut by 3 bases, the J end by 8 bases, with 11 bases between. The germline V gene encodes CDR1 SNHLY and CDR2 FYNNEI. This CDR3 has 13 residues. CDR3 coding DNA: TGTGCCAGCAGTGAGGTTCAGGGGTACACCATATATTTT. This translates into CASSEVQGYTIYF.